Presented here are 20 T cell receptor beta chains from one specimen sequenced in a study of T cell repertoires in cytomegalovirus infection. One entry per CDR3 protein, called by TCRdb with MiXCR from the reads. This table has 830,000 or so distinct CDR3 sequences, 32% appearing once. What these receptors recognize is not known. Sequencing was performed on cultured CD8+ T cells from PBMCs, taken from culture after CMV antigen stimulation. The receptors originated from a human donor in good health (CMV status not recorded). Some clones in this sample may be carry-over from other donors' samples.

The chain is built from TRBV6-6 and TRBJ1-5, with D maybe TRBD1 (6 bases). There are 13 residues in the CDR3. V dropped 7 bases and J dropped 6 bases, with 13 bases sitting between them. Per germline, CDR1 MNHNY and CDR2 SVGAGI (reference sequence). The CDR3 coding sequence is TGTGCCAGCACCCCGGGGGCGATTCAGCCCCAGCATTTT. Translation: CASTPGAIQPQHF.

CDR3 sequence (DNA): TGTGCCAGCAGTTTAGCGCCGGGACAGGCCCCCTCTGGGGCCAACGTCCTGACTTTC. It encodes CASSLAPGQAPSGANVLTF. The V and J genes are TRBV12-3 or TRBV12-4 and TRBJ2-6; 8 nucleotides align to TRBD1. V lost 0 bases and J lost 0; bases outside the gene matches: 7. CDR3 size: 19 residues.

The chain combines TRBV20-1 with TRBJ1-6; no definite D call. Germline V gene sequence: CDR1 DFQATT, CDR2 SNEGSKA (reference sequence). Trimming took off 0 bases at V and 3 bases at J, with 18 bases between the two ends. CDR3 length equals 18 residues. The CDR3 coding sequence is TGCAGTGCTAGAGATTTAACAGCGCTTAAGGTCTATAATTCACCCCTCCACTTT. Translating gives CSARDLTALKVYNSPLHF.

This rearrangement joins TRBV12-3 or TRBV12-4 to TRBJ1-1; no reliable D call. CDR3 size: 17 residues. Trimming removed 3 bases at V and 4 bases at J, with 21 bases between. This CDR3 is CASSLTKVFWGGTEAFF. The CDR3 nucleotides read TGTGCCAGCAGTTTGACTAAGGTATTTTGGGGTGGCACTGAAGCTTTCTTT.

V is TRBV6-1 and J is TRBJ2-7; D ambiguous. The CDR3 is made up of 12 amino acids. Looked up from germline, CDR1 is MNHNS and CDR2 is SASEGT. CDR3 coding DNA: TGTGTCAGCATCAACAGCCTATTCGAGCAGTACGTC. Its protein product is CVSINSLFEQYV.

This clonotype was seen a handful of times. The rearrangement links TRBV20-1 to TRBJ2-1, with TRBD1 matching 7 bases. Germline trimming cut 8 bases from V and 3 bases from J; bases unmatched to any gene: 7. CDR3 length: 13 residues. The germline V gene encodes CDR1 DFQATT and CDR2 SNEGSKA (reference sequence). The CDR3 nucleotides are TGCAGTTTACCTGACAGGGTCTACAATGAGCAGTTCTTC. This gives the protein CSLPDRVYNEQFF.

The chain links TRBV9 to TRBJ2-5; no firm D call. Germline-derived CDR1 and CDR2 are SGDLS and YYNGEE. The CDR3 has 15 residues. The V end was cut by 4 bases, the J end by 3 bases, with 16 bases between. DNA for the CDR3: TGTGCCAGCAGCCCGGGCGGCGTGGGGAAAGAGACCCAGTACTTC. Its translation is CASSPGGVGKETQYF.

This clonotype was observed a handful of times. The V call is TRBV12-3 or TRBV12-4, the J call TRBJ1-1; 9 bases are a match to TRBD1. J lost 11 bases, V lost 5 bases, and 12 bases had no gene match. CDR3 length equals 14 residues. CDR3 sequence: CASSHSTGGWYAFF. DNA of the CDR3: TGTGCCAGCAGTCACAGTACAGGGGGCTGGTATGCTTTCTTT.

On this clonotype itself: One end of the junction varies from germline; a read error may be responsible. J is TRBJ2-2 and V is TRBV19, with D uncertain. This CDR3 is built from 11 residues. CDR1 is LNHDA, CDR2 SQIVND, per germline (reference sequence). CDR3 residues: CTSADPGELFF. The CDR3 coding sequence is TGTACCAGTGCCGACCCCGGGGAGCTGTTTTTT. Using reference TRBV19 and TRBJ2-2 for the parts outside the CDR3, the full variable domain is DGGITQSPKYLFRKEGQNVTLSCEQNLNHDAMYWYRQDPGQGLRLIYYSQIVNDFQKGDIAEGYSVSREKKESFPLTVTSAQKNPTAFYLCTSADPGELFFGEGSRLTVL.

The rearrangement joins TRBV6-2 or TRBV6-3 to TRBJ1-4; D is uncertain. Per germline, CDR1 MNHEY and CDR2 SVGEGT. V gave up 4 bases and J gave up 7 bases, with 13 bases separating them. The CDR3 sequence is 14 residues long. CDR3 sequence (DNA): TGTGCCAGCAGTTCCGGGCCGGGGATTGAAAAACTGTTTTTT. This gives the protein CASSSGPGIEKLFF.

There are a few counts of this clonotype. The J gene is TRBJ2-7, the V gene TRBV28; D is unclear. CDR3 length: 13 residues. The V gene's germline CDR1 is MDHEN and CDR2 SYDVKM. Trimming cost V 5 bases and J 1 base, with 9 bases left between them. Here the CDR3 DNA reads TGTGCCAGCAGTGGGGTTGGGTCCTACGAGCAGTACGTC. It is translated as CASSGVGSYEQYV.

The genes are TRBV19 and TRBJ2-3, with D tentatively TRBD1 (6 bases). CDR3 length: 14 amino acids. The germline gives CDR1 LNHDA, CDR2 SQIVND (reference sequence). Trimming shortened V by 3 bases and J by 4 bases, and 11 bases separated the two germline ends. The chain's CDR3 is CASSILGAADTQYF. DNA of the CDR3: TGTGCCAGTAGTATCCTGGGGGCCGCAGATACGCAGTATTTT.

The chain carries TRBV7-9 and TRBJ2-7, with D uncertain. V was trimmed by 5 bases and J by 5 bases, leaving 10 bases between them. Looked up from germline, CDR1 is SEHNR and CDR2 is FQNEAQ (reference sequence). This CDR3 contains 12 residues. For the CDR3, the DNA is TGTGCCAGCAGCCTCTACCTTAACGAGCAGTACTTC. Encoded protein: CASSLYLNEQYF.

This sequence joins TRBV19 and TRBJ2-1; 7 nucleotides line up with TRBD2. The CDR3 runs to 15 residues. CDR1 is LNHDA, CDR2 SQIVND, per germline (reference sequence). With V trimmed by 5 bases and J by 3 bases, 7 bases remained unmatched. CDR3 sequence: CASSSPSSGYNEQFF. In DNA, the CDR3 is TGTGCCAGTAGTTCCCCGTCTAGCGGCTACAATGAGCAGTTCTTC.

The V call is TRBV24-1, the J call TRBJ2-3; maybe TRBD2 (6 bases). Per the germline V gene, CDR1 is KGHDR and CDR2 is SFDVKD. The CDR3 covers 17 residues. Trimming took off 2 bases at V and 0 bases at J, with 14 bases between the two ends. CDR3 nucleotides: TGTGCCACCAGTGATTCTGGGAGGACTCACAGCACAGATACGCAGTATTTT. Translation: CATSDSGRTHSTDTQYF.

This chain connects TRBV14 to TRBJ2-1, with TRBD2 matching over 12 bases. With V trimmed by 1 base and J by 7 bases, 5 bases remained unmatched. The CDR3 sequence is 16 residues long. Per the germline V gene, CDR1 is SGHDN and CDR2 is FVKESK. The CDR3: CASSQAPLAGGNEQFF. The CDR3 bases are TGTGCCAGCAGCCAAGCCCCACTAGCGGGGGGAAATGAGCAGTTCTTC.

The J gene is TRBJ2-7, the V gene TRBV27; tentatively, D is TRBD2 (6 bases). V lost 6 bases and J lost 6, with 12 bases in between. The CDR3 runs to 12 residues. The germline CDR1 and CDR2 sequences are MNHEY and SMNVEV (reference sequence). The CDR3 nucleotides are TGTGCCAGCAGCTTTCCGGGGGTCGAGCAGTACTTC. It yields the protein CASSFPGVEQYF.

The chain employs TRBV12-5 and TRBJ2-3; 12 positions agree with TRBD2. The germline V gene has CDR1 LGHNT and CDR2 FRNRAP. Trimming took 0 bases from V and 0 from J; bases not matched to a gene: 13. This CDR3 region has 21 residues. CDR3 amino acids: CASGLVYPSGGAGESTDTQYF. The CDR3 bases are TGTGCTAGTGGTTTGGTCTATCCTAGCGGGGGGGCCGGGGAGAGCACAGATACGCAGTATTTT.

Of note for this clonotype: The junction departs from germline at one end; a sequencing error may be responsible. This rearrangement joins TRBV10-2 to TRBJ2-2; the D call may be TRBD1 or TRBD2 (5 bases each). The CDR3 totals 14 residues. The V gene's germline CDR1 is WSHSY and CDR2 SAAADI. The DNA of the CDR3 is TGCGCCAGCAGTGAGCCAGGGTTCACCGGGGAGCGGTTTTTT. Translated, it gives CASSEPGFTGERFF.

The chain is built from TRBV7-6 and TRBJ1-1; no definite D call. V gave up 1 base and J gave up 3 bases, with 21 bases separating them. This CDR3 region has 18 residues. CDR1 and CDR2 (germline): SGHVS, FNYEAQ. CDR3 nucleotide sequence: TGTGCCAGCAGCTTAGGGGAATCATTAAGTCCTCGGGACACTGAAGCTTTCTTT. Its protein is CASSLGESLSPRDTEAFF.